This is a list of T cell receptor beta chains from one sample in a study of shared clonotypes between healthy human individuals. Sequencing used immunoSEQ multiplex PCR; TCRdb keeps in-frame clones, though not all of them. Of 450,000 to 500,000 clones in the sample, around 80% are singletons; the top ten hold about 12%. Sequences were obtained from PBMCs. These receptors were obtained from a woman aged 40-49 years in good health. Some clones in this sample may be carry-over from other donors' samples. Both conserved end residues are part of each CDR3. Fields, in order: J gene, D gene, clone size, V gene, CDR3 protein, CDR3 DNA. The D gene is left open where the match is weak. A row's size may be missing; if present it is once, few, many or a size class.

TRBJ2-1	.	.	TRBV6-1	CASSYQDRQFF	TGTGCCAGCAGTTACCAGGACAGGCAGTTCTTC
TRBJ2-6	TRBD1	.	TRBV5-6	CASSSTGVGANVLTF	TGTGCCAGCAGTTCAACAGGGGTGGGGGCCAACGTCCTGACTTTC
TRBJ2-7	.	.	TRBV29-1	CSVEVRGAQGYEQYF	TGCAGCGTTGAAGTCCGGGGGGCGCAAGGCTACGAGCAGTACTTC
TRBJ2-3	TRBD2	once	TRBV7-2	CASSFAGGVRDTQYF	TGTGCCAGCAGCTTCGCGGGAGGGGTGAGAGATACGCAGTATTTT
TRBJ1-4	.	.	TRBV29-1	CSADSGAGGEKLFF	TGCAGCGCCGATTCCGGGGCAGGAGGTGAAAAACTGTTTTTT
TRBJ1-5	.	.	TRBV30	CAWSVGEQGNQPQHF	TGTGCCTGGAGTGTAGGGGAACAGGGTAATCAGCCCCAGCATTTT
TRBJ1-1	TRBD1	.	TRBV29-1	CSVEGWGTGVEAFF	TGCAGCGTTGAAGGGTGGGGGACAGGGGTTGAAGCTTTCTTT
TRBJ2-2	.	.	TRBV7-9	CASSLAGDGTGELFF	TGTGCCAGCAGCTTAGCGGGAGATGGCACCGGGGAGCTGTTTTTT
TRBJ2-2	.	few	TRBV6-4	CASGGGDTGELFF	TGTGCCAGCGGCGGGGGCGACACCGGGGAGCTGTTTTTT
TRBJ2-1	TRBD2	.	TRBV7-2	CASSLGQLAGGPTGQFF	TGTGCCAGCAGCTTGGGACAACTAGCGGGAGGGCCCACTGGGCAGTTCTTC
TRBJ1-2	TRBD1	.	TRBV4-1	CASSQDWTGAMNYGYTF	TGCGCCAGCAGCCAAGATTGGACAGGCGCAATGAACTATGGCTACACCTTC
TRBJ1-2	TRBD1	.	TRBV5-1	CASSLGTGGNYGYTF	TGCGCCAGCAGCTTGGGGACAGGGGGCAACTATGGCTACACCTTC
TRBJ2-1	.	.	TRBV29-1	CSVSRGSNNEQFF	TGCAGCGTTTCGCGTGGTTCCAACAATGAGCAGTTCTTC
TRBJ2-6	.	.	TRBV2	CASIRTAGANVLTF	TGTGCCAGCATCCGGACAGCTGGGGCCAACGTCCTGACTTTC
TRBJ2-7	TRBD2	.	TRBV7-2	CASSGGLAVYEQYF	TGTGCCAGCAGCGGGGGACTAGCGGTCTACGAGCAGTACTTC